This TCR beta chain was found in a study of blood T cell repertoires in COVID-19. Turning to the study itself: Sites in the United States, Italy and Spain provided acute and convalescent COVID-19 samples.

Sequencing used immunoSEQ multiplex PCR; TCRdb keeps in-frame clones, though not all of them. Of more than 200,000 clones in the sample, roughly 80% are singletons; the top ten hold approximately 4%. The V segment lost 2 bases and the J segment 7 bases; nucleotides outside the gene matches: 7. CDR3 length equals 14 residues. Germline V gives CDR1 GTSNPN, CDR2 SVGIG (reference sequence). The sample consisted of peripheral blood. The TCR originated in a woman in her forties with active or convalescent COVID-19. The chain recombines TRBV30 with TRBJ2-1; TRBD2 matches 8 bases. In DNA form, the CDR3 reads TGTGCCTGGAGTACGGTAGCGGGGTTTAATGAGCAGTTCTTC. This gives the protein CAWSTVAGFNEQFF.